Listed here are 9 T cell receptor beta chains from one sample, sequenced in a study of blood T cells in healthy people across ages. A sample-barcoded 5' primer and a J-beta primer mix were used in a second PCR of about 6 to 11 cycles. TCRdb processed the 5' RACE reads anew with MiXCR; each CDR3 protein has one entry. The table shows 800,000 to 950,000 distinct CDR3 sequences, with under 40% occurring only once. Sequencing input: blood. The receptor set was obtained from a man aged 18 to 29 in good health.

To note about this clonotype: This clone may be a read error of a much larger clone one base away. This chain connects TRBV19 to TRBJ2-5; 7 bases map to TRBD2. CDR1 is LNHDA and CDR2 is SQIVND in the germline V gene (reference sequence). The CDR3 contains 14 residues. V dropped 4 bases and J dropped 11; count of bases not matched to a gene: 13. The CDR3 reads CASSTGGRGNEQYF. The CDR3 coding sequence is TGTGCCAGTAGTACCGGCGGGAGAGGCAATGAGCAGTACTTC.

This clonotype showed up just a few times. This rearrangement joins TRBV7-2 to TRBJ1-2; 7 bases map to TRBD1. The CDR3 length is 14 residues. CDR1 is SGHTA, CDR2 FQGNSA, per germline. Trimming cost V 4 bases and J 2 bases; bases outside gene matches: 4. The CDR3 DNA reads as TGTGCCAGCAGCTGGAAACAGGGGAACTATGGCTACACCTTC. This codes for CASSWKQGNYGYTF.

The V gene is TRBV18, the J gene TRBJ1-1; D is perhaps TRBD1 (5 bases). Looked up from germline, CDR1 is KGHSH and CDR2 is LQKENI. Trimming cost V 1 base and J 1 base, with 10 bases left between them. The CDR3 has 15 residues. The CDR3 protein is CASSPQRGTNTEAFF. CDR3 sequence (DNA): TGTGCCAGCTCACCACAAAGGGGCACGAACACTGAAGCTTTCTTT. The full variable domain, in which reference TRBV18 and TRBJ1-1 provide the parts outside the CDR3, is NAGVMQNPRHLVRRRGQEARLRCSPMKGHSHVYWYRQLPEEGLKFMVYLQKENIIDESGMPKERFSAEFPKEGPSILRIQQVVRGDSAAYFCASSPQRGTNTEAFFGQGTRLTVV.

The chain recombines TRBV7-9 with TRBJ1-6; 7 positions match TRBD1. The J segment lost 3 bases and the V segment lost 5 bases, leaving 7 bases of the junction unmatched. Looked up from germline, CDR1 is SEHNR and CDR2 is FQNEAQ (reference sequence). The CDR3 spans 16 residues. The CDR3 region is CASSPTGAHYNSPLHF. CDR3 nucleotide sequence: TGTGCCAGCAGCCCAACAGGGGCCCACTATAATTCACCCCTCCACTTT.

This clonotype showed up just a few times. The chain carries TRBV7-2 and TRBJ2-7; D unclear. Germline V CDR1 and CDR2: SGHTA, FQGNSA. The V end was cut by 2 bases, the J end by 2 bases, with 13 bases between. The CDR3 runs to 15 residues. This CDR3 is CASSLYRTETYEQYF. Written as DNA, the CDR3 is TGTGCCAGCAGCTTATACCGAACAGAAACCTACGAGCAGTACTTC. Full variable domain (rest looked up from reference TRBV7-2 and TRBJ2-7): GAGVSQSPSNKVTEKGKDVELRCDPISGHTALYWYRQSLGQGLEFLIYFQGNSAPDKSGLPSDRFSAERTGGSVSTLTIQRTQQEDSAVYLCASSLYRTETYEQYFGPGTRLTVT.

This clonotype was detected only once. Here the CDR3 DNA reads TGTGCCAGCAGTTCGACAGGGATTGGTGGAAACACCATATATTTT. Translating it yields CASSSTGIGGNTIYF. The V and J genes are TRBV7-2 and TRBJ1-3; 7 bases map to TRBD1. CDR1 and CDR2 from the germline V gene are SGHTA and FQGNSA. The length of the CDR3 is 15 residues. The V gene end was trimmed by 6 bases and the J gene end by 3 bases; junction bases not matched to a gene: 8.

This clonotype was detected only a few times. CDR3 in amino acids: CASSGGQGWRHEQFF. The DNA for the CDR3 is TGTGCCAGCAGCGGTGGACAGGGTTGGAGACATGAGCAGTTCTTC. V is TRBV7-9 and J is TRBJ2-1; 8 bases match TRBD1. The CDR3 covers 15 residues. J lost 8 bases, V lost 5 bases, and 11 bases had no gene match. The germline gives CDR1 SEHNR, CDR2 FQNEAQ (reference sequence).

Concerning this clonotype: Since a much larger clone is just one base distant, this may be a read error. The V call is TRBV20-1, the J call TRBJ2-3; unclear D gene. The CDR3 covers 12 residues. Looked up from germline, CDR1 is DFQATT and CDR2 is SNEGSKA (reference sequence). The CDR3 sequence is CRATQSTDTQYF. CDR3 coding DNA: TGCAGGGCTACTCAAAGCACAGATACGCAGTATTTT.

This clonotype has a handful of counts. The chain combines TRBV29-1 with TRBJ1-2; TRBD1 matches 10 bases. The germline V gene encodes CDR1 SQVTM and CDR2 ANQGSEA. The V gene end was trimmed by 0 bases and the J gene end by 4 bases; junction bases not matched to a gene: 11. The CDR3 totals 17 residues. The CDR3 here is CSVEDRDRGIWGYGYTF. CDR3 nucleotides: TGCAGCGTTGAAGATAGGGACAGGGGAATTTGGGGCTATGGCTACACCTTC.